This T cell receptor (beta chain) originates from a study of CD4 and CD8 cells across lung adenocarcinoma regions. Each CDR3 protein is one row after TCRdb ran MiXCR on the PCR reads. The sample includes fewer than 30,000 distinct CDR3 sequences, 53% seen only once; the top ten take under 50%. Samples came from patients with localized non-small cell lung adenocarcinoma. The receptor comes from a male donor with lung adenocarcinoma. The CD4 and CD8 labels of this study may be unreliable. Sequencing used CD8+ T cells from the center of a lung tumor.

The CDR3 sequence is CATSDPNRGGETQYF. The DNA for the CDR3 is TGTGCCACCAGTGATCCCAACAGGGGAGGGGAGACCCAGTACTTC. The chain recombines TRBV24-1 with TRBJ2-5; D might be TRBD1 or TRBD2, each matching 7 bases. The CDR3 has 15 amino acids. Germline CDR1 KGHDR, CDR2 SFDVKD. V was clipped by 3 bases and J by 5 bases, with 15 bases between them.